These 4 T cell receptor beta chains were all obtained from the same sample, sequenced in a study of CD8 T cells in ankylosing spondylitis. Study observations and caveats: Blood of patients with ankylosing spondylitis appeared to be characterized by a TCR beta motif of about 8 highly homologous variants.

In TCRdb, the 5' RACE reads were re-called with MiXCR into one record per CDR3 protein. Here the sample spans over 400,000 distinct CDR3 sequences, approximately 26% being singletons. These receptors' targets are unknown. What was sequenced was blood, either unsorted or a sorted T cell fraction (not recorded which). All receptors derive from a male donor with ankylosing spondylitis.

In its sample, this clonotype was seen many times. The chain carries TRBV29-1 and TRBJ1-1; a weak D match, TRBD1 (5 bases). V lost 7 bases, J lost 5 bases, and 14 bases lay in between. Germline V gene data show CDR1 as SQVTM and CDR2 as ANQGSEA. CDR3 length equals 12 residues. CDR3 nucleotides: TGCAGCGGGGTGCCGGGGCAGACTGAAGCTTTCTTT. Its protein product is CSGVPGQTEAFF.

The chain carries TRBV29-1 and TRBJ1-2; 8 nucleotides align to TRBD1. The germline V gene has CDR1 SQVTM and CDR2 ANQGSEA. CDR3 length: 12 amino acids. Trimming took 7 bases from V and 7 from J; bases not matched to a gene: 8. CDR3 loop: CSGGQGASGYTF. DNA for the CDR3: TGCAGCGGAGGACAGGGAGCGTCTGGCTACACCTTC.

In its sample, this clonotype was seen many times. CDR3 sequence reads: CASSLSPWGNGSPLHF. CDR3 bases: TGTGCCAGCAGCTTAAGTCCCTGGGGTAATGGGTCACCCCTCCACTTT. The J gene is TRBJ1-6, the V gene TRBV7-2; D is unresolved. Trimming stripped 2 bases from V and 10 bases from J, with 18 bases between. Germline V gene data show CDR1 as SGHTA and CDR2 as FQGNSA. There are 16 residues in the CDR3.

This sequence joins TRBV2 and TRBJ2-7; D gene ambiguous. Per germline, CDR1 SNHLY and CDR2 FYNNEI. The CDR3 runs to 15 residues. Trimming pared 8 bases from V and 0 bases from J, leaving 17 bases between. CDR3 sequence reads: CASRLRTDSSYEQYV. The CDR3 DNA reads as TGTGCCAGCCGCCTGAGGACGGATAGCTCCTACGAGCAGTACGTC.